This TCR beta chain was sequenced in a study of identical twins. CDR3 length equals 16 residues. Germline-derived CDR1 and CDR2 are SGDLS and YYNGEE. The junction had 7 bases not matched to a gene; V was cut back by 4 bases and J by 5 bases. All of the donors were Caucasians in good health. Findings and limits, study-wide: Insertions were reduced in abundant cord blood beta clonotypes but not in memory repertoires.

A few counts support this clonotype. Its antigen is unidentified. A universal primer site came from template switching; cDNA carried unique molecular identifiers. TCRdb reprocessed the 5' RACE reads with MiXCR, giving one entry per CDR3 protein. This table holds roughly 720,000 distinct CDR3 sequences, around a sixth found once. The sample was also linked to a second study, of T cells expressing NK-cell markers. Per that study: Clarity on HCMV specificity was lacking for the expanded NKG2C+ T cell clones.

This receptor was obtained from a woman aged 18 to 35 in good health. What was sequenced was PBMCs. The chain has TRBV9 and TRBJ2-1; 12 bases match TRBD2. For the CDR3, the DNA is TGTGCCAGCAGCCCCCCCGGGACTAGCGGGCACAATGAGCAGTTCTTC. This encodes CASSPPGTSGHNEQFF.